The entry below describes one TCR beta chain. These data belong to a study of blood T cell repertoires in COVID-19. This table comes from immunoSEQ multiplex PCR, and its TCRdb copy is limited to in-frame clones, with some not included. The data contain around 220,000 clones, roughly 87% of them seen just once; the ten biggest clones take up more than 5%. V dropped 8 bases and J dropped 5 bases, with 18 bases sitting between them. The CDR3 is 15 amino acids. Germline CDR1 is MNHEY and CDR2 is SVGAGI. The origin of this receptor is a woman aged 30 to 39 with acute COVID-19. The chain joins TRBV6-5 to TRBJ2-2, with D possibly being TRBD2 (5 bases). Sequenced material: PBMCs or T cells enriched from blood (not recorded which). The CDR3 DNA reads TGTGCCAGCCTATTGAAACGGGGTTTTACCGGGGAGCTGTTTTTT. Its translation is CASLLKRGFTGELFF.